This passage covers 13 T cell receptor beta chains from one sample sequenced in a study of blood T cells in healthy people across ages. Sample-barcoded 5' priming and a J-beta primer mix drove a second PCR of roughly 7 to 11 cycles. TCRdb re-analysed the 5' RACE reads in MiXCR, keeping a single row per CDR3 protein. This table has some 930,000 distinct CDR3 sequences, just under 30% appearing once. These records were also assigned to another study, of T cells of mothers and their children.

Sequencing input: blood. These receptors originate from a woman between 40 and 55 years old in good health.

The chain couples TRBV5-1 to TRBJ2-5; D remains ambiguous. The CDR3 loop spans 14 amino acids. V was clipped by 1 base and J by 5 bases, with 12 bases between them. Germline V gives CDR1 SGHRS, CDR2 YFSETQ. The CDR3 DNA sequence: TGCGCCAGCAGCTTGTCCAGTACGGGTGAGACCCAGTACTTC. Translated, it gives CASSLSSTGETQYF.

This clonotype was seen at least ten times. The DNA for the CDR3 is TGCGCCACCCTTAATCGAGGGAACAATGAGCAGTTCTTC. Translating it yields CATLNRGNNEQFF. This chain joins TRBV5-1 and TRBJ2-1, with a weak D call TRBD2 (5 bases). The CDR3 consists of 13 residues. Germline lookup yields CDR1 SGHRS and CDR2 YFSETQ. The ends were cut back, 9 bases at V and 5 bases at J, with 15 bases in the middle.

The gene calls are TRBV7-2 and TRBJ2-7; 7 nucleotides line up with TRBD2. With 5 bases clipped from V and 5 bases from J, the junction kept 12 bases outside the gene matches. The germline gives CDR1 SGHTA, CDR2 FQGNSA. CDR3 length equals 15 residues. Written as DNA, the CDR3 is TGTGCCAGCAGCGAACGAGGACGGGGGGTCCACGAGCAGTACTTC. Amino acids: CASSERGRGVHEQYF.

The chain couples TRBV19 to TRBJ1-1; D ambiguous. Germline CDR1 LNHDA, CDR2 SQIVND (reference sequence). This CDR3 has 13 amino acids. Trimming cost V 4 bases and J 4 bases, with 10 bases left between them. This CDR3 is CASSKAGGTEAFF. The DNA of the CDR3 is TGTGCCAGTAGTAAGGCAGGAGGCACTGAAGCTTTCTTT.

About this clonotype: This sequence may be a read error, since a much larger clone differs from it by one base. V usage is TRBV6-1 and J usage is TRBJ2-4; 10 nucleotides line up with TRBD1. The J call may be in error: the DNA end matches TRBJ2-7 better. This CDR3 is 13 amino acids long. Germline V gene data show CDR1 as MNHNS and CDR2 as SASEGT. DNA of the CDR3: TGTGCCAACGGCGGGACAGGGGCCTACGAGCAGTACTTC. Its protein product is CANGGTGAYEQYF.

The chain employs TRBV20-1 and TRBJ1-2; 8 bases align to TRBD1. CDR1 DFQATT and CDR2 SNEGSKA come from the germline V gene (reference sequence). Germline trimming cut 5 bases from V and 3 bases from J; bases unmatched to any gene: 5. This CDR3 is 13 amino acids long. The DNA for the CDR3 is TGCAGTGCTCACACAGGGGGTGACTATGGCTACACCTTC. Translating it yields CSAHTGGDYGYTF.

The sample holds a few counts of this clonotype. This chain connects TRBV28 to TRBJ2-3; 10 bases are shared with TRBD2. Germline trimming cut 1 base from V and 3 bases from J; bases unmatched to any gene: 4. The length of the CDR3 is 16 residues. Germline CDR1 MDHEN, CDR2 SYDVKM. CDR3 residues: CASSLFLAGVTDTQYF. As DNA, the CDR3 is TGTGCCAGCAGTTTATTCCTAGCGGGGGTGACAGATACGCAGTATTTT.

This clonotype was seen a few times. A much larger clone sits a single nucleotide away, making a read error possible. The chain is built from TRBV27 and TRBJ2-5, with D perhaps matching TRBD1 or TRBD2 (6 bases each). The CDR3 extends over 13 amino acids. CDR1 and CDR2 (germline): MNHEY, SMNVEV (reference sequence). CDR3 sequence: CACSPTRGGEQYF. CDR3 sequence (DNA): TGTGCCTGCAGTCCTACCAGGGGCGGGGAGCAGTACTTC.

A note on this clonotype: At one end the junction does not follow the germline gene, possibly because of a read error. The chain combines TRBV7-2 with TRBJ1-5, with D unresolved. This CDR3 is built from 15 residues. Germline V gives CDR1 SGHTA, CDR2 FQGNSA. Written as DNA, the CDR3 is TGTGCCAGCAGCTTATCCGTGTCTAGCAATCAGCCTCAGCATTTT. Its protein is CASSLSVSSNQPQHF.

This clonotype occurred many times. The chain has TRBV18 and TRBJ2-7; D is possibly TRBD1 (5 bases). V was trimmed by 0 bases and J by 3 bases, leaving 15 bases between them. The CDR3 is 16 residues long. CDR1 KGHSH and CDR2 LQKENI come from the germline V gene. The CDR3 region is CASSPPVSDRLYEQYF. CDR3 bases: TGTGCCAGCTCACCACCGGTCAGTGACAGACTCTACGAGCAGTACTTC.

This clonotype was detected ten times or more. The J gene is TRBJ2-3, the V gene TRBV7-2; TRBD2 agrees at 8 bases. CDR3 length equals 15 residues. The V and J ends lost 3 bases and 2 bases, in that order; junction bases with no gene match: 4. CDR1 is SGHTA and CDR2 is FQGNSA in the germline V gene. For the CDR3, the DNA is TGTGCCAGCAGCTTCCAGCGGGGGACCACAGATACGCAGTATTTT. Protein: CASSFQRGTTDTQYF.

This clonotype was recorded at least ten times. The rearrangement links TRBV7-2 to TRBJ2-7, with 9 bases that match TRBD2. The CDR3 loop spans 15 amino acids. Germline trimming cut 1 base from V and 7 bases from J; bases unmatched to any gene: 8. CDR1 and CDR2 from the germline V gene are SGHTA and FQGNSA. The CDR3 here is CASSLERASGVEQYF. The CDR3 coding sequence is TGTGCCAGCAGCTTAGAGCGGGCTAGCGGGGTTGAGCAGTACTTC. Variable domain in full (rest from reference TRBV7-2 and TRBJ2-7): GAGVSQSPSNKVTEKGKDVELRCDPISGHTALYWYRQSLGQGLEFLIYFQGNSAPDKSGLPSDRFSAERTGGSVSTLTIQRTQQEDSAVYLCASSLERASGVEQYFGPGTRLTVT.

This clonotype was seen more than once but under ten times. The rearrangement links TRBV30 to TRBJ2-7; 10 nucleotides line up with TRBD2. This CDR3 region has 14 residues. V was clipped by 0 bases and J by 5 bases; unmatched bases: 4. The germline gives CDR1 GTSNPN, CDR2 SVGIG (reference sequence). The CDR3 nucleotides are TGTGCCTGGAGTGTCCTAGCGGGGGTCAACGAGCAGTACTTC. It encodes CAWSVLAGVNEQYF.